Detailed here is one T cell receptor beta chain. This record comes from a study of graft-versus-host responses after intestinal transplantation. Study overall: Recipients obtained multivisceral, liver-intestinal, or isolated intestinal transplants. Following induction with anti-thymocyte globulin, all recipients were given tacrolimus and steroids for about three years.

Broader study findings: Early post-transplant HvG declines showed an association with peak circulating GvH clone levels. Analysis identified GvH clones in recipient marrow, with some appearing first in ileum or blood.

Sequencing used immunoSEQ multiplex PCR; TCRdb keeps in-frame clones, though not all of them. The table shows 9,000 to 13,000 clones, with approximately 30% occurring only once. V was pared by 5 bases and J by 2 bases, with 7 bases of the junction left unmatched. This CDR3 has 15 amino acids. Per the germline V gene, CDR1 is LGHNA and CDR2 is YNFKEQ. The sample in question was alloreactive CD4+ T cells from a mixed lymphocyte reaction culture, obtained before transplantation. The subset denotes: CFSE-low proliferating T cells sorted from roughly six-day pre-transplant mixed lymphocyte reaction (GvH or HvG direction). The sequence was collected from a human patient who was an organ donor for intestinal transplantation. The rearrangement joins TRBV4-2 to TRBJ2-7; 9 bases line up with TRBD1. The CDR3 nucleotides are TGTGCCAGCAGCAAGGACAGGGGTAACACCTACGAGCAGTACTTC. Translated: CASSKDRGNTYEQYF.